This T cell receptor (beta chain) derives from a study of T cells after yellow fever vaccination. Ten or more counts support this clonotype. Its antigen is still unknown. A read error may produce the germline difference seen at one junction end. General study results and limits: A weaker secondary response peaked on day 5, the primary on day 15. The CD4 compartment and the CD8 compartment contained a small share of clonotypes in common.

Using its own MiXCR run on the 5' RACE reads, TCRdb lists one record per CDR3 protein. This repertoire shows under 150,000 distinct CDR3 sequences, roughly 8.2% found once; its top ten account for under 0.85%. The clonotype originates from a man aged 25 to 40 who received the YFV17D yellow fever vaccine. Sequences were derived from CD4+ T cells sorted from PBMCs, sampled 5 days after the yellow fever booster vaccination.

CDR3 bases: TGCAGTGCCCAGGGACCCACAAATTCGCCCCTCCACTTT. Translated: CSAQGPTNSPLHF. The gene calls are TRBV20-1 and TRBJ1-6; D is possibly TRBD1 (5 bases). The CDR3 has 13 residues. CDR1 and CDR2 (germline): DFQATT, SNEGSKA (reference sequence).